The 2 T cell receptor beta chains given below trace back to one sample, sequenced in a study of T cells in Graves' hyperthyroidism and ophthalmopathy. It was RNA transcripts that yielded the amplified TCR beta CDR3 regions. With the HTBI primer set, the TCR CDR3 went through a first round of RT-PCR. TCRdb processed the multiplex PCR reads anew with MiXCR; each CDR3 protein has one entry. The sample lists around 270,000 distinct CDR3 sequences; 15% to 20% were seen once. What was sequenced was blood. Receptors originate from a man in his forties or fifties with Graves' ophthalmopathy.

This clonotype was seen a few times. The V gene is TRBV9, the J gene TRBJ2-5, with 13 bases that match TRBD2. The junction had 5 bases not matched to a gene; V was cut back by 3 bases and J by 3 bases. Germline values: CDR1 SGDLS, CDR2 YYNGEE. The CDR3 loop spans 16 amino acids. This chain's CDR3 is CASSAGGLAGKETQYF. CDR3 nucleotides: TGTGCCAGCAGCGCAGGGGGACTAGCGGGGAAAGAGACCCAGTACTTC.

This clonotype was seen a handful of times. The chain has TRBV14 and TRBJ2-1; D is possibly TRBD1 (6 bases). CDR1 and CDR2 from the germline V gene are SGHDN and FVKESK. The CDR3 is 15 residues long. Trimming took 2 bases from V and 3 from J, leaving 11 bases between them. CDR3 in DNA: TGTGCCAGCAGCCAAATCAGGGGCAACTACAATGAGCAGTTCTTC. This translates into CASSQIRGNYNEQFF.